The clone carrying this T cell receptor (beta chain) was observed a handful of times. This sample is drawn from a study of cytomegalovirus exposure and HLA in healthy donors. It was with 60 Vbeta and 13 Jbeta primers that the PCR ran. Sequencing was performed with immunoSEQ multiplex PCR; in TCRdb, only in-frame clones are kept and a portion is missing. The sample shows approximately 130,000 clones, 75% of them seen only once. With 4 bases removed from V and 0 bases from J, the gap between germline ends came to 10 bases. Germline CDR1 reads SGDLS; CDR2 reads YYNGEE. The CDR3 has 15 amino acids. Source material: PBMCs. V usage is TRBV9 and J usage is TRBJ1-4, with D unclear. The receptor's source is a man in his thirties or forties in good health and CMV-seronegative. CDR3 residues: CASSPTGTTNEKLFF. The DNA for the CDR3 is TGTGCCAGCAGCCCCACGGGGACAACTAATGAAAAACTGTTTTTT.